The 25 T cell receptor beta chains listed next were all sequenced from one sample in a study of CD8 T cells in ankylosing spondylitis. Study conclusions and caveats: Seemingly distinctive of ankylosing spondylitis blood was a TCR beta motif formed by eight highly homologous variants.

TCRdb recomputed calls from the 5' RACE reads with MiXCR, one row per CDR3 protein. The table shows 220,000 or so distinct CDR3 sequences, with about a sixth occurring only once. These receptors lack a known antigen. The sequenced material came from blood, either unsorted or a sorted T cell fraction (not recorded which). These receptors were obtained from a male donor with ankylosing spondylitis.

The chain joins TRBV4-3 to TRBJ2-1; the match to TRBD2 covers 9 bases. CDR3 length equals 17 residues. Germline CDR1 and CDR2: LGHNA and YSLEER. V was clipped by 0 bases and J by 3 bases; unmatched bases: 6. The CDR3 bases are TGCGCCAGCAGCCAAGACCCGGCGGGAGGGTTCTACAATGAGCAGTTCTTC. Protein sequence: CASSQDPAGGFYNEQFF.

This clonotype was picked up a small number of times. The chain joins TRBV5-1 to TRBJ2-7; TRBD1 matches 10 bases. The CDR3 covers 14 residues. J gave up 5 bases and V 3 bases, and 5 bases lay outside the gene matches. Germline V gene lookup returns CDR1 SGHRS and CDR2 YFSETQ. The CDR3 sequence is CASSWGQGLDEQYF. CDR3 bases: TGCGCCAGCAGCTGGGGACAGGGGCTCGACGAGCAGTACTTC.

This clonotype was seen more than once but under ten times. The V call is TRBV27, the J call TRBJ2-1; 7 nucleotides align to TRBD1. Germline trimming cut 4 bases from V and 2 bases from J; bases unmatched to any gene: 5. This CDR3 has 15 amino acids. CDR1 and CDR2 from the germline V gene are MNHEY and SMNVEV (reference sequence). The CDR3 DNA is TGTGCCAGCAGTTCGGACAGGAGGCCCTACAATGAGCAGTTCTTC. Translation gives CASSSDRRPYNEQFF.

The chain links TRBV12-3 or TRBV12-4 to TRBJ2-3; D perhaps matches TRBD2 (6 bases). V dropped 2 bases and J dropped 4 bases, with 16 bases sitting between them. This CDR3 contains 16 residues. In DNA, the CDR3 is TGTGCCAGCAGTTTAAGCGAGACTAGTTTCTCAGATACGCAGTATTTT. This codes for CASSLSETSFSDTQYF.

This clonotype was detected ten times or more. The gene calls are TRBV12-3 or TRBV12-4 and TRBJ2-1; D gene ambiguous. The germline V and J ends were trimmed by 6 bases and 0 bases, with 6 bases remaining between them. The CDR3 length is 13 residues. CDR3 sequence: CASSPSSYNEQFF. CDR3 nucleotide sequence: TGTGCCAGCAGCCCGAGCTCCTACAATGAGCAGTTCTTC.

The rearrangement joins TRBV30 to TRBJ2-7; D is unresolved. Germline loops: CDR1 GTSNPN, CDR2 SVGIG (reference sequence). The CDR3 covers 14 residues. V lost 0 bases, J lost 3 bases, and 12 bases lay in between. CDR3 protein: CAWSVLQEDYEQYF. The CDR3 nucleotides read TGTGCCTGGAGTGTACTCCAGGAAGACTACGAGCAGTACTTC.

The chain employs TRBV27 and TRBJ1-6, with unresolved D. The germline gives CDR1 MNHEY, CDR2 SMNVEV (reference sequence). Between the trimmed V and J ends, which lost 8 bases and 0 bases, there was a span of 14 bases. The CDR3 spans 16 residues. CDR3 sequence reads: CASAPPRSSYNSPLHF. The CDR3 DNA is TGTGCCAGCGCCCCGCCAAGGAGCTCCTATAATTCACCCCTCCACTTT.

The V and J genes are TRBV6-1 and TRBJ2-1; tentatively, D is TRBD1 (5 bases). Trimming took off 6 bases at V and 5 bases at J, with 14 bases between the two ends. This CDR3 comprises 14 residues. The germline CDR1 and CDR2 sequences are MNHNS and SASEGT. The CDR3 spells CASRSTQVNNEQFF. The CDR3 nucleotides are TGTGCCAGCAGAAGTACACAGGTCAACAATGAGCAGTTCTTC.

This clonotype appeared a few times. CDR3 residues: CASSQYYNEQFF. The CDR3 nucleotides read TGTGCCAGCAGTCAGTATTACAATGAGCAGTTCTTC. This chain connects TRBV28 to TRBJ2-1; D remains unclear. V lost 5 bases, J lost 4 bases, and 6 bases lay in between. The germline gives CDR1 MDHEN, CDR2 SYDVKM. The CDR3 length is 12 residues.

CDR3 bases: TGTGCCAGCAGCTTAAGTGGTGGGCAGGGGGAACAACAGGGGACCCAGTACTTC. This gives the protein CASSLSGGQGEQQGTQYF. The J gene is TRBJ2-5, the V gene TRBV11-1, with 7 positions matching TRBD1. This CDR3 has 18 amino acids. The V segment lost 2 bases and the J segment 7 bases; nucleotides outside the gene matches: 19. Germline V gene lookup returns CDR1 SGHAT and CDR2 FQDESV (reference sequence).

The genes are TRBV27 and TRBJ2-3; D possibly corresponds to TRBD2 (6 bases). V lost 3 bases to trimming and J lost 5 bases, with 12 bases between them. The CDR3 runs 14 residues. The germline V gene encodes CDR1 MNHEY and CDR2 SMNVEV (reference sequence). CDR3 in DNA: TGTGCCAGCAGTTTCGGCGGGAAGGTAGATACGCAGTATTTT. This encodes CASSFGGKVDTQYF.

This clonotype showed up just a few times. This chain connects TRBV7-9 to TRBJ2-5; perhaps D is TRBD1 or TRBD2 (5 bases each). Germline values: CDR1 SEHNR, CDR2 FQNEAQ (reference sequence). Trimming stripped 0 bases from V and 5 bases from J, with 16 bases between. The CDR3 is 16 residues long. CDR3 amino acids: CASSLARLGERETQYF. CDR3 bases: TGTGCCAGCAGCTTAGCCCGCCTGGGGGAGCGGGAGACCCAGTACTTC.

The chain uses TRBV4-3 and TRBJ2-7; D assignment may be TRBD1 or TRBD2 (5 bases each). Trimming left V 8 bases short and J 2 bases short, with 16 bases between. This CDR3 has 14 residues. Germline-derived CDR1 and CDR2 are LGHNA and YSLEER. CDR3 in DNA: TGCGCCAGCCAAGGGAGACAGACGGCCTACGAGCAGTACTTC. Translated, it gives CASQGRQTAYEQYF.

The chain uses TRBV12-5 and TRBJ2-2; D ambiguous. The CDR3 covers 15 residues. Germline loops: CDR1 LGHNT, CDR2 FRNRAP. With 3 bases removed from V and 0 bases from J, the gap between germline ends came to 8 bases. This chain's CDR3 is CASGFSQPNTGELFF. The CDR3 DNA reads TGTGCTAGTGGTTTTAGTCAACCGAACACCGGGGAGCTGTTTTTT.

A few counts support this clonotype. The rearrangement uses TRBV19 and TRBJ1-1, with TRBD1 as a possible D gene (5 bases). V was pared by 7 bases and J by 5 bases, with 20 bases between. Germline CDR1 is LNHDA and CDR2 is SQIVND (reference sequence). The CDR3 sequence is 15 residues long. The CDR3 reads CASTPTGLRGTEAFF. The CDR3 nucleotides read TGTGCCAGTACCCCTACGGGTCTGCGGGGGACTGAAGCTTTCTTT. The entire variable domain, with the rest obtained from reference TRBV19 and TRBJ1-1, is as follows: DGGITQSPKYLFRKEGQNVTLSCEQNLNHDAMYWYRQDPGQGLRLIYYSQIVNDFQKGDIAEGYSVSREKKESFPLTVTSAQKNPTAFYLCASTPTGLRGTEAFFGQGTRLTVV.

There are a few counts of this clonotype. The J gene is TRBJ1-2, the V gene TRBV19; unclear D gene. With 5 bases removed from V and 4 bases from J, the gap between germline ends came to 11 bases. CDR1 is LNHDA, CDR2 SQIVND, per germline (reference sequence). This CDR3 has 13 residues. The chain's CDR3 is CASSSAVGYGYTF. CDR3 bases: TGTGCCAGTAGTTCGGCCGTCGGCTATGGCTACACCTTC.

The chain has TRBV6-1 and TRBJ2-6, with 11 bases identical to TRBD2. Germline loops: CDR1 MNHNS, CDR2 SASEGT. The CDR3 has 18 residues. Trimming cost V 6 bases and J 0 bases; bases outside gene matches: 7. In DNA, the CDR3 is TGTGCCAGCAGCCTACTAGCGGGAGTAAGCTCTGGGGCCAACGTCCTGACTTTC. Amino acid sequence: CASSLLAGVSSGANVLTF.

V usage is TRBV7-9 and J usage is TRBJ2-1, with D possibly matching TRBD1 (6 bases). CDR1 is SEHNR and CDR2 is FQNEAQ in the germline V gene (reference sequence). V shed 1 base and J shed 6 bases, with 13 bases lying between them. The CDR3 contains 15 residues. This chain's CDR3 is CASSLVIQGANEQFF. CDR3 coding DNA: TGTGCCAGCAGCTTAGTGATACAGGGAGCCAATGAGCAGTTCTTC.

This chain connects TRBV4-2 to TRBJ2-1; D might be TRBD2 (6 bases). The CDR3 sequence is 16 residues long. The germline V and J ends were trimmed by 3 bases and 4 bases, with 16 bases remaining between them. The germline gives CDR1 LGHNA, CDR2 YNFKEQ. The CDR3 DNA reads TGTGCCAGCAGCCAGGCCCCGGGACGGGAGTACAATGAGCAGTTCTTC. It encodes CASSQAPGREYNEQFF.

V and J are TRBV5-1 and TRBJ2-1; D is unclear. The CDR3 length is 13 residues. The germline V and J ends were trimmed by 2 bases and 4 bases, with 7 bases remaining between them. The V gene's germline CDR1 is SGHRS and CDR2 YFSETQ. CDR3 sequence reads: CASSFGRYNEQFF. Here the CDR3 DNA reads TGCGCCAGCAGCTTCGGCAGATACAATGAGCAGTTCTTC.

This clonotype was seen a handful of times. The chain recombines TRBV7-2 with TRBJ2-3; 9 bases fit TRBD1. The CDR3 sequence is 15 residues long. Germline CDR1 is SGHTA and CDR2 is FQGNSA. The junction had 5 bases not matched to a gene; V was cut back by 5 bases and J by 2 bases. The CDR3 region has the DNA TGTGCCAGCAGCCGGACAGGGGCCCTCACAGATACGCAGTATTTT. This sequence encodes CASSRTGALTDTQYF.

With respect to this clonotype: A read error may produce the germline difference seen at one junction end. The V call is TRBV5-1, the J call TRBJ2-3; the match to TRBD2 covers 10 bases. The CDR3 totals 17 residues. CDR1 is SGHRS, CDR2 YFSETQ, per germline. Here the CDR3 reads CASILAALAGPTDTQYF. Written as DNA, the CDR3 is TGCGCCAGCATCTTGGCCGCACTAGCGGGACCCACAGATACGCAGTATTTT.

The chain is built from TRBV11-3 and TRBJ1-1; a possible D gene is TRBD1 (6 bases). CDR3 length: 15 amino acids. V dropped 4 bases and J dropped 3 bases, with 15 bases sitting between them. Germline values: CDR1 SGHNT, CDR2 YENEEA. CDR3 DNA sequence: TGTGCCAGCAGCTCCTTTGACCGACAGGACACTGAAGCTTTCTTT. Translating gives CASSSFDRQDTEAFF.

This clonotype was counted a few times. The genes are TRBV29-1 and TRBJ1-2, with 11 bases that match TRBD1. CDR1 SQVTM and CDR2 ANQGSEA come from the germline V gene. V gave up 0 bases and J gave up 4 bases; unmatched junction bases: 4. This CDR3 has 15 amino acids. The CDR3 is CSVEDRTGGGYGYTF. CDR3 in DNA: TGCAGCGTTGAAGATAGGACAGGGGGCGGCTATGGCTACACCTTC.

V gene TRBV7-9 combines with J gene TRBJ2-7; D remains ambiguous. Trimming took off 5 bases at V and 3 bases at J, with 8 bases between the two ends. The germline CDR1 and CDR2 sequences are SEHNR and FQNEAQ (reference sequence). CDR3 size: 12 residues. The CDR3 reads CASSLNIYEQYF. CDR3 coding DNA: TGTGCCAGCAGCCTAAACATCTACGAGCAGTACTTC. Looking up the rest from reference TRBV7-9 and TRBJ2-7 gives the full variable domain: DTGVSQNPRHKITKRGQNVTFRCDPISEHNRLYWYRQTLGQGPEFLTYFQNEAQLEKSRLLSDRFSAERPKGSFSTLEIQRTEQGDSAMYLCASSLNIYEQYFGPGTRLTVT.